This passage covers 18 T cell receptor beta chains from one sample sequenced in a study of cytomegalovirus exposure and HLA in healthy donors (dated by TCRdb to the late 2010s). The library was made by the immunoSEQ multiplex PCR assay. Here the immuneACCESS table is served through TCRdb, limited to in-frame sequences with V and J called. Missing clones are a known gap in these copies; in checked studies unresolved V genes cover under half, and the rest lacks a known reason. This sample holds about 300,000 clones; roughly 90% were observed only once. The top ten clones comprise over 0.85% of the sample. The sample consisted of PBMCs. These receptors were taken from a woman under 30 in good health and CMV-seronegative.

This chain connects TRBV6-5 to TRBJ2-1, with 7 bases identical to TRBD1. Germline V gene data show CDR1 as MNHEY and CDR2 as SVGAGI. The CDR3 is made up of 16 amino acids. Trimming took 4 bases from V and 9 from J; bases not matched to a gene: 15. Here the CDR3 reads CASSLIKRTGRGEQFF. CDR3 DNA: TGTGCCAGCAGTTTAATCAAAAGGACAGGTAGGGGTGAGCAGTTCTTC.

This chain uses TRBV10-1 with TRBJ2-7; 11 nucleotides agree with TRBD2. V trimming: 8 bases; J trimming: 2 bases; junction bases outside the gene matches: 5. The germline gives CDR1 WNHNN, CDR2 SYGVQD (reference sequence). The CDR3 length is 14 residues. The CDR3 region is CASWISGRAYEQYF. The CDR3 nucleotides read TGCGCCAGCTGGATTAGCGGGAGGGCCTACGAGCAGTACTTC.

This sequence joins TRBV19 and TRBJ2-5; perhaps TRBD2 as D (5 bases). Germline V CDR1 and CDR2: LNHDA, SQIVND (reference sequence). The CDR3 consists of 14 residues. The V gene lost 5 bases and the J gene lost 5 bases, with 15 bases spanning the gap. CDR3 residues: CASSFGVREETQYF. DNA of the CDR3: TGTGCCAGTAGTTTCGGGGTCCGAGAGGAGACCCAGTACTTC. The full variable domain, completed using reference TRBV19 and TRBJ2-5, is DGGITQSPKYLFRKEGQNVTLSCEQNLNHDAMYWYRQDPGQGLRLIYYSQIVNDFQKGDIAEGYSVSREKKESFPLTVTSAQKNPTAFYLCASSFGVREETQYFGPGTRLLVL.

The V gene is TRBV27, the J gene TRBJ2-7, with D perhaps TRBD1 (6 bases). CDR3 length: 12 amino acids. With 3 bases removed from V and 6 bases from J, the gap between germline ends came to 9 bases. Germline CDR1 MNHEY, CDR2 SMNVEV (reference sequence). The CDR3, as DNA: TGTGCCAGCAGTTTTCAGGGGCGCGAGCAGTACTTC. Translation: CASSFQGREQYF.

V and J are TRBV19 and TRBJ1-1; TRBD1 is a possible D gene (5 bases). In germline, CDR1 is LNHDA, CDR2 SQIVND (reference sequence). V was shortened by 3 bases and J by 6 bases, with 8 bases between the two germline ends. CDR3 length: 12 amino acids. The CDR3 DNA is TGTGCCAGTAGTATTCCGGGGGCTGAAGCTTTCTTT. It codes for CASSIPGAEAFF.

The V and J genes are TRBV5-1 and TRBJ2-5; D uncertain. Germline V gene sequence: CDR1 SGHRS, CDR2 YFSETQ. The length of the CDR3 is 15 residues. V lost 0 bases and J 4 bases, leaving 13 bases between the germline ends. Here the CDR3 DNA reads TGCGCCAGCAGCTTGGGCGGAGTCACGGGAGAGACCCAGTACTTC. It encodes CASSLGGVTGETQYF.

The V call is TRBV11-3, the J call TRBJ2-3; possibly TRBD2 for D (5 bases). CDR1 is SGHNT and CDR2 is YENEEA in the germline V gene. CDR3 length: 16 residues. The V and J ends lost 1 base and 2 bases respectively, with 13 bases between them. CDR3 in amino acids: CASSLGAGLSTDTQYF. The CDR3 coding sequence is TGTGCCAGCAGCTTAGGGGCCGGACTTTCCACAGATACGCAGTATTTT.

This chain joins TRBV28 and TRBJ2-7; 7 nucleotides agree with TRBD2. Germline V lookup: CDR1 MDHEN, CDR2 SYDVKM. With V trimmed by 3 bases and J by 6 bases, 11 bases remained unmatched. The CDR3 spans 15 residues. CDR3: CASSLVKLARREQYF. Here the CDR3 DNA reads TGTGCCAGCAGTTTGGTAAAACTAGCGCGACGCGAGCAGTACTTC.

The V and J genes are TRBV27 and TRBJ2-5; maybe TRBD2 (5 bases). Per germline, CDR1 MNHEY and CDR2 SMNVEV (reference sequence). This CDR3 has 13 amino acids. V lost 3 bases and J lost 7, with 12 bases in between. The CDR3 DNA reads TGTGCCAGCAGTTTCACAGAGAGGGCGACCCAGTACTTC. Protein: CASSFTERATQYF.

The chain's CDR3 is CASSPAWTGSEEQYF. DNA for the CDR3: TGTGCCAGCTCACCAGCCTGGACAGGGTCAGAAGAGCAGTACTTC. The rearrangement links TRBV18 to TRBJ2-7; TRBD1 aligns across 8 bases. J gave up 7 bases and V 2 bases, and 10 bases lay outside the gene matches. Germline CDR1 reads KGHSH; CDR2 reads LQKENI. The CDR3 consists of 15 residues.

In its sample, this clone was seen once. The chain links TRBV7-9 to TRBJ2-7; maybe TRBD1 (5 bases). The CDR3 covers 14 residues. Trimming took off 1 base at V and 1 base at J, with 8 bases between the two ends. Germline V CDR1 and CDR2: SEHNR, FQNEAQ (reference sequence). CDR3 bases: TGTGCCAGCAGCTTAGTTCCAGGGTCCTACGAGCAGTACTTC. This gives the protein CASSLVPGSYEQYF. Together with reference TRBV7-9 and TRBJ2-7, the CDR3 gives the full variable domain: DTGVSQNPRHKITKRGQNVTFRCDPISEHNRLYWYRQTLGQGPEFLTYFQNEAQLEKSRLLSDRFSAERPKGSFSTLEIQRTEQGDSAMYLCASSLVPGSYEQYFGPGTRLTVT.

The genes are TRBV5-6 and TRBJ2-2; 10 bases line up with TRBD2. Germline lookup yields CDR1 SGHDT and CDR2 YYEEEE. The CDR3 is 17 residues long. The junction had 7 bases not matched to a gene; V was cut back by 1 base and J by 4 bases. The CDR3 loop is CASSLQREGRSTGELFF. CDR3 bases: TGTGCCAGCAGCTTGCAGCGGGAGGGCCGTAGCACCGGGGAGCTGTTTTTT.

The chain links TRBV2 to TRBJ2-7; 8 bases are a match to TRBD2. Unmatched junction bases numbered 15, after V lost 3 bases and J lost 5 bases. CDR3 length: 17 amino acids. Germline assignment: CDR1 SNHLY and CDR2 FYNNEI. The CDR3 spells CASSEPLGAGGRHEQYF. CDR3 coding DNA: TGTGCCAGCAGTGAGCCCCTCGGTGCGGGAGGTCGTCACGAGCAGTACTTC.

The chain uses TRBV9 and TRBJ2-1; tentative D call: TRBD1 (6 bases). The CDR3 has 14 residues. Trimming left V 1 base short and J 13 bases short, with 18 bases between. CDR1 SGDLS and CDR2 YYNGEE come from the germline V gene. CDR3 sequence reads: CASSVRDGTNRQFF. As DNA, the CDR3 is TGTGCCAGCAGCGTAAGAGACGGGACAAATCGTCAGTTCTTC.

For the CDR3, the DNA is TGTGCCAGCAGCCCACACGGCGTAGTGGACAGCCGGAATTCACCCCTCCACTTT. Translation: CASSPHGVVDSRNSPLHF. The chain recombines TRBV11-2 with TRBJ1-6; the D gene is possibly TRBD1 (6 bases). Germline V CDR1 and CDR2: SGHAT, FQNNGV. V lost 5 bases, J lost 7 bases, and 24 bases lay in between. The length of the CDR3 is 18 residues.

This clone was observed once. The J gene is TRBJ2-7, the V gene TRBV27; TRBD2 is a possible D gene (6 bases). V was shortened by 0 bases and J by 0 bases, with 9 bases between the two germline ends. Per the germline V gene, CDR1 is MNHEY and CDR2 is SMNVEV (reference sequence). The length of the CDR3 is 15 residues. The CDR3 loop is CASSLSLGGSYEQYF. CDR3 in DNA: TGTGCCAGCAGTTTATCGTTGGGGGGCTCCTACGAGCAGTACTTC.

This clone showed up just once. The V and J genes are TRBV10-3 and TRBJ2-3, with 12 bases identical to TRBD1. CDR3 size: 14 residues. Looked up from germline, CDR1 is ENHRY and CDR2 is SYGVKD. The V gene end was trimmed by 6 bases and the J gene end by 2 bases; junction bases not matched to a gene: 0. The CDR3 loop is CAIRGQGATDTQYF. The CDR3 DNA sequence: TGTGCCATCAGGGGACAGGGGGCCACAGATACGCAGTATTTT.

V and J are TRBV28 and TRBJ1-2; 8 bases match TRBD1. This CDR3 has 16 residues. V lost 6 bases to trimming and J lost 0 bases; unmatched junction nucleotides: 9. The germline V gene encodes CDR1 MDHEN and CDR2 SYDVKM. The CDR3 is CASRMTGAQANYGYTF. CDR3 in DNA: TGTGCCAGCAGGATGACAGGGGCCCAAGCTAACTATGGCTACACCTTC.